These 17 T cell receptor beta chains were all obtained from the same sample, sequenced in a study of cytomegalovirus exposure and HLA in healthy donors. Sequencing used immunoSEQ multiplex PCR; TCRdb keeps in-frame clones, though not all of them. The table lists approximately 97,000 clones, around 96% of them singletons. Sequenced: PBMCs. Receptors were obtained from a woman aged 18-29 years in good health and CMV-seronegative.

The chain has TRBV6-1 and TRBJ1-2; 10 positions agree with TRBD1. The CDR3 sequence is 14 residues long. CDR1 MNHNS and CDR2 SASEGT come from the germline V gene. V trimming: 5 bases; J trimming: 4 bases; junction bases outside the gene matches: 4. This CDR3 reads CASSPWTGGYGYTF. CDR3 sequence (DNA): TGTGCCAGCAGTCCATGGACAGGGGGCTATGGCTACACCTTC.

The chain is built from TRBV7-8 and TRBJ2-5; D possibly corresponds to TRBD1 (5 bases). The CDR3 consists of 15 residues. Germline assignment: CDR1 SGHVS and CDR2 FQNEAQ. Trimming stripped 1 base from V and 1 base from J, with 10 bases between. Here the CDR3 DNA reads TGTGCCAGCAGCTTAGTCCGCAGGGCCCAAGAGACCCAGTACTTC. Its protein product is CASSLVRRAQETQYF.

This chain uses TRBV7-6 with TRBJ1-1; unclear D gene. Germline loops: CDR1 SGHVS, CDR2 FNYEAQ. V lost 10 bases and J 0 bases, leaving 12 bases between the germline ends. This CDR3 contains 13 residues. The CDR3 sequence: CATPGLMNTEAFF. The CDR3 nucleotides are TGTGCCACTCCCGGGTTAATGAACACTGAAGCTTTCTTT.

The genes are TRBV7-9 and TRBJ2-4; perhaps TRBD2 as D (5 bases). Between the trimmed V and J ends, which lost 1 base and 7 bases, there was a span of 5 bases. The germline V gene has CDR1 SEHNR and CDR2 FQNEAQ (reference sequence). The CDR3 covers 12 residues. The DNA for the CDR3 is TGTGCCAGCAGCTTAGGGACTAACATTCAGTACTTC. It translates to CASSLGTNIQYF.

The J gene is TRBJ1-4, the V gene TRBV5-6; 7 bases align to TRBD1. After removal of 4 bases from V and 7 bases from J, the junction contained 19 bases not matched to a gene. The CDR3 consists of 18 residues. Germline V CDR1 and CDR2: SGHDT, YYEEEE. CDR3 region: CASSLTRQGRGVAEKLFF. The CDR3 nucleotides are TGTGCCAGCAGCCTGACCCGACAGGGAAGGGGTGTTGCTGAAAAACTGTTTTTT.

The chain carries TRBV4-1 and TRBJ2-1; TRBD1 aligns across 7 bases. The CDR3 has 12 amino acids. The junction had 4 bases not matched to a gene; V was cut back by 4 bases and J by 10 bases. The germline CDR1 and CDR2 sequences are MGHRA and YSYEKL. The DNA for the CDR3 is TGCGCCAGCAGCCCCGGGACAGTCGAGCAGTTCTTC. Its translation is CASSPGTVEQFF.

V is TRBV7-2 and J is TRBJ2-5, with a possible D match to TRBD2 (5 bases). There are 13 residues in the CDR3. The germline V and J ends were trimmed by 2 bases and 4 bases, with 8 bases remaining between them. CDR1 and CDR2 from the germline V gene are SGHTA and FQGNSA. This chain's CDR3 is CASSLTRAETQYF. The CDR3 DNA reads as TGTGCCAGCAGCTTAACTAGAGCAGAGACCCAGTACTTC.

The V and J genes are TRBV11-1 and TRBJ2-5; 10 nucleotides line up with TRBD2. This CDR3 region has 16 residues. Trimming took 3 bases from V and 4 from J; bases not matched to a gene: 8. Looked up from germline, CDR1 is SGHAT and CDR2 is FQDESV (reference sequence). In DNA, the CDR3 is TGTGCCAGCAGCTTTACCCTAGCGGGGGTGGCAGAGACCCAGTACTTC. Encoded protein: CASSFTLAGVAETQYF.

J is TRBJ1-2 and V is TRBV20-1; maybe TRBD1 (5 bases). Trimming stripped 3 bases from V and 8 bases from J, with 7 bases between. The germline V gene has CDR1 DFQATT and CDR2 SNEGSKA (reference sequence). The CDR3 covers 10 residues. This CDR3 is CSARWGGYTF. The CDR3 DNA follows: TGCAGTGCTAGGTGGGGCGGCTACACCTTC.

This chain's CDR3 is CASSPFKIGSYGTGFFNEQFF. The CDR3 bases are TGCGCCAGCAGCCCTTTTAAGATAGGAAGTTACGGGACAGGGTTTTTCAATGAGCAGTTCTTC. The rearrangement uses TRBV5-1 and TRBJ2-1, with 9 nucleotides matching TRBD1. Per the germline V gene, CDR1 is SGHRS and CDR2 is YFSETQ. CDR3 size: 21 residues. Trimming removed 4 bases from V and 6 bases from J; junction bases left unmatched: 26. Supplemented by reference TRBV5-1 and TRBJ2-1, the full variable domain reads KAGVTQTPRYLIKTRGQQVTLSCSPISGHRSVSWYQQTPGQGLQFLFEYFSETQRNKGNFPGRFSGRQFSNSRSEMNVSTLELGDSALYLCASSPFKIGSYGTGFFNEQFFGPGTRLTVL.

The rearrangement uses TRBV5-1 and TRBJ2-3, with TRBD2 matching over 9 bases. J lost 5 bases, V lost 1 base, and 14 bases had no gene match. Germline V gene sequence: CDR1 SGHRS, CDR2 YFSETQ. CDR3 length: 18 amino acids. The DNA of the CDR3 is TGCGCCAGCAGCTTGATTCCCGGCGAAGCGGGAGGAGGAGATACGCAGTATTTT. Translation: CASSLIPGEAGGGDTQYF. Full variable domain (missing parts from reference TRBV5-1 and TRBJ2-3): KAGVTQTPRYLIKTRGQQVTLSCSPISGHRSVSWYQQTPGQGLQFLFEYFSETQRNKGNFPGRFSGRQFSNSRSEMNVSTLELGDSALYLCASSLIPGEAGGGDTQYFGPGTRLTVL.

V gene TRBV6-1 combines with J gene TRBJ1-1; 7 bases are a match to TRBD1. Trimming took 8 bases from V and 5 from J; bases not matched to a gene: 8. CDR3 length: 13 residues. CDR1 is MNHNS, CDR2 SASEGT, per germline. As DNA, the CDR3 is TGTGCCAGCGTTAGGACAGGACTGACTGAAGCTTTCTTT. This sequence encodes CASVRTGLTEAFF.

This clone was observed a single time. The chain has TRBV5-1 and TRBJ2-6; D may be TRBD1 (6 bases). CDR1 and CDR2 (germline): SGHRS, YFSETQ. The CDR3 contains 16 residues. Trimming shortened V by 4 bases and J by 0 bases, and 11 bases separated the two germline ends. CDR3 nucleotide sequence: TGCGCCAGCAGCCCTGGACAGATCTCTGGGGCCAACGTCCTGACTTTC. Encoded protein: CASSPGQISGANVLTF. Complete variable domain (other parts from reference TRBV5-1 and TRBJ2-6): KAGVTQTPRYLIKTRGQQVTLSCSPISGHRSVSWYQQTPGQGLQFLFEYFSETQRNKGNFPGRFSGRQFSNSRSEMNVSTLELGDSALYLCASSPGQISGANVLTFGAGSRLTVL.

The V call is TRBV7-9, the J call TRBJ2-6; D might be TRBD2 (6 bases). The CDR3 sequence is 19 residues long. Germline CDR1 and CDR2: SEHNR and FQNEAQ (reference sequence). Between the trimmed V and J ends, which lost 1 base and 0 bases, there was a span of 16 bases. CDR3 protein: CASSLGLGGTVSGANVLTF. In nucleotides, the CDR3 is TGTGCCAGCAGCTTAGGATTGGGCGGGACCGTCTCTGGGGCCAACGTCCTGACTTTC.

The CDR3 is CASSQSSQLYGYTF. The CDR3 DNA follows: TGCGCCAGCAGTCAATCGTCACAGCTCTATGGCTACACCTTC. The chain carries TRBV23-1 and TRBJ1-2; no reliable D call. TRBV23-1 has ORF status, its function being uncertain. This CDR3 spans 14 amino acids. Trimming cost V 0 bases and J 4 bases, with 9 bases left between them.

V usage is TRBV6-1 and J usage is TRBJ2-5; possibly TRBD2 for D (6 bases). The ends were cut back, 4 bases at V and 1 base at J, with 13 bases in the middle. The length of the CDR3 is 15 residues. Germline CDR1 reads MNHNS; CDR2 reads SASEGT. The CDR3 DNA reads TGTGCCAGCAGTGCGTTAGCGGTCTTCCAAGAGACCCAGTACTTC. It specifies CASSALAVFQETQYF.

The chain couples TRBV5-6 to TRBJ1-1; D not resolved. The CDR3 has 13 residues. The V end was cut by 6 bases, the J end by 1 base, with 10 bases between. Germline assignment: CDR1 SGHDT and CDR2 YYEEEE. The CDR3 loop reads CASTLGGNTEAFF. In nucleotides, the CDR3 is TGTGCCAGCACCCTGGGAGGGAACACTGAAGCTTTCTTT.